This TCR beta chain was sequenced during a study of tumor-infiltrating lymphocytes in primary liver carcinoma. About the study: The patients, men and women alike, were aged 30 to 69 years. Among the tumors, stages were T1-T3 N0M0 and sizes roughly 4.2 to 11 cm.

Germline V gives CDR1 ENHRY, CDR2 SYGVKD. The CDR3 covers 15 residues. Trimming at V came to 2 bases and at J to 7 bases, leaving 9 bases not matched to a gene. RNA was extracted from whole blood without cell sorting, alongside germline DNA. Notes on this clonotype: Its specificity is unknown. This may stem from a read error, because a much larger clone lies one nucleotide away.

With a constant-region primer, TCR beta cDNA was made from about 0.5 ug of total RNA. What produced the TCR beta libraries was three nested multiplex PCR rounds using slightly modified ARM-PCR. In the first two PCR rounds, TRBV1-TRBV30 forward primers were paired with a C-beta reverse primer, and each round lasted 10 cycles. TCRdb ran MiXCR on the multiplex PCR reads and lists one entry per CDR3 protein. The data show about 310,000 distinct CDR3 sequences, 45% to 70% seen once. Study-wide points: The overlap of tumor-adjacent and tumor-blood pairs was smaller than that of tumor region pairs.

The J gene is TRBJ2-3, the V gene TRBV10-3; the match to TRBD2 covers 7 bases. The sequenced material came from peripheral blood. The sequence was obtained from a woman aged 30 to 39 with primary liver carcinoma and hepatitis B virus infection. This chain's CDR3 is CAISEVAGWTNTQYF. In nucleotides, the CDR3 is TGTGCCATCAGTGAGGTAGCGGGCTGGACAAATACGCAGTATTTT.